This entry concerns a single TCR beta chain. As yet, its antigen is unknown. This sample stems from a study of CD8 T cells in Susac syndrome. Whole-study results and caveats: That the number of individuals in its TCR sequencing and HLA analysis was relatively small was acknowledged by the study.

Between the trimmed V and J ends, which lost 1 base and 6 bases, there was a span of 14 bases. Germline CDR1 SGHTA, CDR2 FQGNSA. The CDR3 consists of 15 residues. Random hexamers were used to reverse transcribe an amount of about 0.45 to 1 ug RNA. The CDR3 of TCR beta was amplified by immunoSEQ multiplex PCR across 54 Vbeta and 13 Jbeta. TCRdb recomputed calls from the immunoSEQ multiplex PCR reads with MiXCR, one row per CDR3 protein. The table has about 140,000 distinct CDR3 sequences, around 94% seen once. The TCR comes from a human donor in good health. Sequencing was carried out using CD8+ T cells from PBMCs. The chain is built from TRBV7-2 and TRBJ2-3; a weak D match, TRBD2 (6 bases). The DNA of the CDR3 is TGTGCCAGCAGCTTAGAAGCGACTAGAAAGGATACGCAGTATTTT. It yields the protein CASSLEATRKDTQYF.